This passage covers 30 T cell receptor beta chains from one sample sequenced in a study of PD-L1 blockade in urothelial cancer. TCRdb's copy holds only in-frame clones and misses some; the assay was immunoSEQ multiplex PCR. The sample holds roughly 90,000 clones, roughly 90% seen once. Sequenced here: PBMCs, sampled around atezolizumab (anti-PD-L1) treatment. Every receptor here comes from a man aged 60 to 75 with urothelial cancer.

This clone was detected only once. The chain couples TRBV5-6 to TRBJ1-2; D ambiguous. This CDR3 has 13 amino acids. V was cut by 0 bases and J by 4 bases, with 7 bases left in between. Per the germline V gene, CDR1 is SGHDT and CDR2 is YYEEEE. This CDR3 is CASSLGRAYGYTF. The CDR3, as DNA: TGTGCCAGCAGCTTGGGGAGGGCCTATGGCTACACCTTC. Using reference TRBV5-6 and TRBJ1-2 for the parts outside the CDR3, the full variable domain is DAGVTQSPTHLIKTRGQQVTLRCSPKSGHDTVSWYQQALGQGPQFIFQYYEEEERQRGNFPDRFSGHQFPNYSSELNVNALLLGDSALYLCASSLGRAYGYTFGSGTRLTVV.

The chain uses TRBV7-2 and TRBJ2-5; a possible D gene is TRBD1 (5 bases). The CDR3 loop spans 13 amino acids. CDR1 and CDR2 (germline): SGHTA, FQGNSA. The ends were cut back, 3 bases at V and 4 bases at J, with 9 bases in the middle. The CDR3 spells CASSFRGGETQYF. CDR3 coding DNA: TGTGCCAGCAGCTTTAGGGGCGGAGAGACCCAGTACTTC.

The chain has TRBV28 and TRBJ2-1, with D unclear. Trimming cost V 7 bases and J 3 bases, with 16 bases left between them. The germline gives CDR1 MDHEN, CDR2 SYDVKM. This CDR3 spans 15 amino acids. The CDR3 nucleotides are TGTGCCAGCACCCAAAGGCTAGGTGGCTACAATGAGCAGTTCTTC. This gives the protein CASTQRLGGYNEQFF.

This clone appeared a single time. CDR3 amino acids: CASSQGAQETQYF. DNA for the CDR3: TGTGCCAGCAGCCAAGGGGCGCAAGAGACCCAGTACTTC. The chain carries TRBV4-2 and TRBJ2-5; no clear D. V was cut by 1 base and J by 2 bases, with 5 bases left in between. Germline assignment: CDR1 LGHNA and CDR2 YNFKEQ. The CDR3 spans 13 residues.

This clone occurred once. The gene calls are TRBV7-6 and TRBJ1-2, with no clear D. CDR3 size: 12 residues. Germline V CDR1 and CDR2: SGHVS, FNYEAQ. Trimming stripped 1 base from V and 7 bases from J, with 7 bases between. Written as DNA, the CDR3 is TGTGCCAGCAGCTTAGTCGAGGCTGGCTACACCTTC. It is translated as CASSLVEAGYTF. Looking up the rest from reference TRBV7-6 and TRBJ1-2 gives the full variable domain: GAGVSQSPRYKVTKRGQDVALRCDPISGHVSLYWYRQALGQGPEFLTYFNYEAQQDKSGLPNDRFSAERPEGSISTLTIQRTEQRDSAMYRCASSLVEAGYTFGSGTRLTVV.

V gene TRBV4-1 combines with J gene TRBJ2-2; 9 bases map to TRBD2. J gave up 6 bases and V 3 bases, and 14 bases lay outside the gene matches. This CDR3 contains 18 residues. Germline-derived CDR1 and CDR2 are MGHRA and YSYEKL. Written as DNA, the CDR3 is TGCGCCAGCAGCCAGAGGGACCCCGCGGGGGGGTACCCCGGGGAGCTGTTTTTT. Its translation is CASSQRDPAGGYPGELFF.

The V and J genes are TRBV7-2 and TRBJ1-1, with 7 bases aligning to TRBD1. Per germline, CDR1 SGHTA and CDR2 FQGNSA. V gave up 3 bases and J gave up 8 bases; unmatched junction bases: 6. The CDR3 has 13 residues. The DNA for the CDR3 is TGTGCCAGCAGCTTCAGGGACAGTCGGGAAGCTTTCTTT. Its translation is CASSFRDSREAFF. Filled out from reference TRBV7-2 and TRBJ1-1, the complete variable domain reads GAGVSQSPSNKVTEKGKDVELRCDPISGHTALYWYRQSLGQGLEFLIYFQGNSAPDKSGLPSDRFSAERTGGSVSTLTIQRTQQEDSAVYLCASSFRDSREAFFGQGTRLTVV.

The chain employs TRBV18 and TRBJ1-5; no definite D call. The CDR3 is 15 residues long. With 4 bases removed from V and 0 bases from J, the gap between germline ends came to 10 bases. The germline gives CDR1 KGHSH, CDR2 LQKENI. CDR3 sequence: CASSLTVFSNQPQHF. The CDR3 DNA follows: TGTGCCAGCTCACTAACAGTTTTTAGCAATCAGCCCCAGCATTTT.

The V and J genes are TRBV7-2 and TRBJ2-1; 12 bases line up with TRBD2. The CDR3 runs to 16 residues. Trimming took 2 bases from V and 9 from J; bases not matched to a gene: 8. Germline CDR1 is SGHTA and CDR2 is FQGNSA. CDR3 amino acids: CASSLTPSGGAAEQFF. The CDR3 nucleotides are TGTGCCAGCAGCTTAACGCCTAGCGGGGGGGCCGCTGAGCAGTTCTTC. The complete variable domain, with remaining parts taken from reference TRBV7-2 and TRBJ2-1, reads GAGVSQSPSNKVTEKGKDVELRCDPISGHTALYWYRQSLGQGLEFLIYFQGNSAPDKSGLPSDRFSAERTGGSVSTLTIQRTQQEDSAVYLCASSLTPSGGAAEQFFGPGTRLTVL.

The rearrangement links TRBV4-3 to TRBJ1-1; a weak D match, TRBD1 (5 bases). V lost 1 base to trimming and J lost 9 bases, with 12 bases between them. Germline CDR1 is LGHNA and CDR2 is YSLEER. The CDR3 consists of 13 residues. DNA for the CDR3: TGCGCCAGCAGCCAAGTGCAGGGTGGAAAAGCTTTCTTT. Amino acids: CASSQVQGGKAFF.

The CDR3 sequence is CASSPTPVRGQVEQYF. The CDR3 DNA reads as TGTGCCAGCAGCCCAACCCCTGTCAGGGGGCAGGTCGAGCAGTACTTC. This chain joins TRBV7-2 and TRBJ2-7, with TRBD1 matching 8 bases. V shed 5 bases and J 6 bases; nucleotides not matched to a gene: 15. The CDR3 extends over 16 amino acids. CDR1 and CDR2 (germline): SGHTA, FQGNSA. Full variable domain (rest looked up from reference TRBV7-2 and TRBJ2-7): GAGVSQSPSNKVTEKGKDVELRCDPISGHTALYWYRQSLGQGLEFLIYFQGNSAPDKSGLPSDRFSAERTGGSVSTLTIQRTQQEDSAVYLCASSPTPVRGQVEQYFGPGTRLTVT.

This chain connects TRBV12-5 to TRBJ2-5; D ambiguous. V was cut by 7 bases and J by 0 bases, with 9 bases left in between. Germline CDR1 reads LGHNT; CDR2 reads FRNRAP. CDR3 length: 13 amino acids. The CDR3 spells CASAPDYQETQYF. Here the CDR3 DNA reads TGTGCTAGTGCCCCAGACTACCAAGAGACCCAGTACTTC.

The chain couples TRBV6-5 to TRBJ2-2, with 7 bases fitting TRBD1. Germline CDR1 MNHEY, CDR2 SVGAGI. Trimming at V came to 0 bases and at J to 6 bases, leaving 7 bases not matched to a gene. The CDR3 is made up of 16 amino acids. Here the CDR3 reads CASSYSGTQGAGELFF. DNA for the CDR3: TGTGCCAGCAGTTACTCGGGAACTCAGGGGGCCGGGGAGCTGTTTTTT.

The CDR3 coding sequence is TGTGCCAGCAGCCAAGGGGACTTTTACACAGATACGCAGTATTTT. The encoded protein is CASSQGDFYTDTQYF. V gene TRBV4-2 combines with J gene TRBJ2-3, with D possibly TRBD2 on 6 matching bases. This CDR3 spans 15 amino acids. Trimming stripped 1 base from V and 2 bases from J, with 10 bases between. Germline CDR1 is LGHNA and CDR2 is YNFKEQ.

V usage is TRBV11-1 and J usage is TRBJ2-1, with D perhaps matching TRBD2 (5 bases). The CDR3 covers 16 residues. Germline V gene sequence: CDR1 SGHAT, CDR2 FQDESV (reference sequence). Trimming removed 1 base at V and 0 bases at J, with 10 bases between. CDR3 coding DNA: TGTGCCAGCAGCTTAGTTCGTGGGAGCTCCTACAATGAGCAGTTCTTC. Its translation is CASSLVRGSSYNEQFF.

The rearrangement links TRBV27 to TRBJ2-1; tentative D call: TRBD2 (6 bases). This CDR3 spans 16 amino acids. Trimming removed 6 bases at V and 0 bases at J, with 15 bases between. CDR1 is MNHEY, CDR2 SMNVEV, per germline (reference sequence). The CDR3 nucleotides read TGTGCCAGCAGCTTTGGGGTCGGGAGCTCCTACAATGAGCAGTTCTTC. Protein product: CASSFGVGSSYNEQFF.

The chain uses TRBV7-3 and TRBJ2-1, with 10 positions matching TRBD2. The trim removed 4 bases at V and 5 bases at J, leaving 8 bases unmatched. Germline-derived CDR1 and CDR2 are SGHTA and FQGTGA. CDR3 length: 16 amino acids. CDR3 DNA: TGTGCCAGCAGCTCGTTTAGCGGGGGGTCTAACAATGAGCAGTTCTTC. The encoded protein is CASSSFSGGSNNEQFF. The full variable domain, with the rest looked up from reference TRBV7-3 and TRBJ2-1, is GAGVSQTPSNKVTEKGKYVELRCDPISGHTALYWYRQSLGQGPEFLIYFQGTGAADDSGLPNDRFFAVRPEGSVSTLKIQRTERGDSAVYLCASSSFSGGSNNEQFFGPGTRLTVL.

The chain links TRBV2 to TRBJ1-5; 7 bases agree with TRBD1. V lost 7 bases to trimming and J lost 4 bases; unmatched junction nucleotides: 13. The length of the CDR3 is 16 residues. The germline V gene encodes CDR1 SNHLY and CDR2 FYNNEI. In nucleotides, the CDR3 is TGTGCCAGCAAGTCCGGGGACAGCGATATTAATCAGCCCCAGCATTTT. It encodes CASKSGDSDINQPQHF. Based on the CDR3 plus reference TRBV2 and TRBJ1-5, the full variable domain is EPEVTQTPSHQVTQMGQEVILRCVPISNHLYFYWYRQILGQKVEFLVSFYNNEISEKSEIFDDQFSVERPDGSNFTLKIRSTKLEDSAMYFCASKSGDSDINQPQHFGDGTRLSIL.

The chain uses TRBV7-2 and TRBJ1-2, with 10 bases matching TRBD1. V trimming: 5 bases; J trimming: 4 bases; junction bases outside the gene matches: 7. The germline gives CDR1 SGHTA, CDR2 FQGNSA. The CDR3 is 15 residues long. Here the CDR3 DNA reads TGTGCCAGCAGCGCCGGGACAGGGGACTTCTATGGCTACACCTTC. This sequence encodes CASSAGTGDFYGYTF.

The chain employs TRBV11-3 and TRBJ2-1; no reliable D call. This CDR3 region has 11 residues. Trimming removed 4 bases at V and 7 bases at J, with 5 bases between. From germline, CDR1 is SGHNT and CDR2 YENEEA. The CDR3 region is CASSSSNEQFF. The CDR3 coding sequence is TGTGCCAGCAGCTCATCAAATGAGCAGTTCTTC.

The chain links TRBV7-2 to TRBJ2-5; 9 nucleotides line up with TRBD2. The germline CDR1 and CDR2 sequences are SGHTA and FQGNSA. Trimming at V came to 2 bases and at J to 4 bases, leaving 8 bases not matched to a gene. CDR3 length: 16 amino acids. This chain's CDR3 is CASSLRPGGGAETQYF. In nucleotides, the CDR3 is TGTGCCAGCAGCTTACGTCCGGGCGGGGGGGCAGAGACCCAGTACTTC.

This clone was seen a single time. The rearrangement links TRBV7-2 to TRBJ1-4; a weak D match, TRBD1 (5 bases). Trimming left V 2 bases short and J 1 base short, with 14 bases between. The CDR3 runs to 17 residues. Germline loops: CDR1 SGHTA, CDR2 FQGNSA. Here the CDR3 DNA reads TGTGCCAGCAGCTTAATGGGTTGGGGGGAAACTAATGAAAAACTGTTTTTT. Translating it yields CASSLMGWGETNEKLFF.

V usage is TRBV6-5 and J usage is TRBJ1-4; 9 bases align to TRBD1. V was clipped by 0 bases and J by 7 bases; unmatched bases: 3. This CDR3 is 15 amino acids long. The germline gives CDR1 MNHEY, CDR2 SVGAGI. In DNA, the CDR3 is TGTGCCAGCAGTTACTCGGACAGGGGAGGTGAAAAACTGTTTTTT. This encodes CASSYSDRGGEKLFF.

The V and J genes are TRBV28 and TRBJ2-7; the match to TRBD2 covers 8 bases. Germline V gene lookup returns CDR1 MDHEN and CDR2 SYDVKM. This CDR3 is built from 13 residues. The junction had 9 bases not matched to a gene; V was cut back by 10 bases and J by 4 bases. CDR3 nucleotides: TGTGCCACCATTAGCGGGATGGGATACGAGCAGTACTTC. Encoded protein: CATISGMGYEQYF. Filled out from reference TRBV28 and TRBJ2-7, the complete variable domain reads DVKVTQSSRYLVKRTGEKVFLECVQDMDHENMFWYRQDPGLGLRLIYFSYDVKMKEKGDIPEGYSVSREKKERFSLILESASTNQTSMYLCATISGMGYEQYFGPGTRLTVT.

This chain connects TRBV9 to TRBJ2-3; weak D call: TRBD2 (7 bases). Germline V gives CDR1 SGDLS, CDR2 YYNGEE. V lost 3 bases and J 2 bases, leaving 19 bases between the germline ends. This CDR3 spans 17 amino acids. Written as DNA, the CDR3 is TGTGCCAGCAGCGCTGGACGGGGGGCCTGGAACACAGATACGCAGTATTTT. Residues: CASSAGRGAWNTDTQYF.

J is TRBJ1-5 and V is TRBV27; 8 nucleotides agree with TRBD1. The CDR3 is 14 residues long. After removal of 5 bases from V and 4 bases from J, the junction contained 4 bases not matched to a gene. Germline CDR1 reads MNHEY; CDR2 reads SMNVEV (reference sequence). The CDR3 sequence is CASSVRQGNQPQHF. The CDR3 DNA sequence: TGTGCCAGCAGTGTAAGACAGGGGAATCAGCCCCAGCATTTT.

The gene calls are TRBV19 and TRBJ1-1; tentative D call: TRBD1 (6 bases). V shed 3 bases and J shed 4 bases, with 21 bases lying between them. Germline CDR1 is LNHDA and CDR2 is SQIVND (reference sequence). The length of the CDR3 is 17 residues. The CDR3 DNA reads as TGTGCCAGTAGTATTGTCCTCGGGGCTGGCAGGGGCACTGAAGCTTTCTTT. Its protein product is CASSIVLGAGRGTEAFF. Looking up the rest from reference TRBV19 and TRBJ1-1 gives the full variable domain: DGGITQSPKYLFRKEGQNVTLSCEQNLNHDAMYWYRQDPGQGLRLIYYSQIVNDFQKGDIAEGYSVSREKKESFPLTVTSAQKNPTAFYLCASSIVLGAGRGTEAFFGQGTRLTVV.

This rearrangement joins TRBV7-2 to TRBJ2-1; 7 bases are shared with TRBD2. Germline CDR1 SGHTA, CDR2 FQGNSA. This CDR3 has 14 amino acids. J lost 7 bases, V lost 5 bases, and 8 bases had no gene match. In DNA form, the CDR3 reads TGTGCCAGCAGCCCCCCCGGGGGGAGGAATGAGCAGTTCTTC. Amino acids: CASSPPGGRNEQFF.

This chain links TRBV27 with TRBJ2-1; 8 positions match TRBD1. Germline CDR1 MNHEY, CDR2 SMNVEV (reference sequence). V lost 5 bases, J lost 5 bases, and 11 bases stayed unmatched. The CDR3 covers 16 residues. CDR3 loop: CASSKTSRQGHNEQFF. CDR3 in DNA: TGTGCCAGCAGTAAAACCTCTCGACAGGGGCACAATGAGCAGTTCTTC.

CDR3: CASSQDLRGGRTEAFF. CDR3 DNA sequence: TGTGCCAGCAGCCAAGATTTGAGGGGAGGTCGGACTGAAGCTTTCTTT. V is TRBV4-2 and J is TRBJ1-1; D possibly corresponds to TRBD1 (5 bases). CDR3 length: 16 amino acids. The V gene's germline CDR1 is LGHNA and CDR2 YNFKEQ. V lost 0 bases and J lost 5, with 16 bases in between.